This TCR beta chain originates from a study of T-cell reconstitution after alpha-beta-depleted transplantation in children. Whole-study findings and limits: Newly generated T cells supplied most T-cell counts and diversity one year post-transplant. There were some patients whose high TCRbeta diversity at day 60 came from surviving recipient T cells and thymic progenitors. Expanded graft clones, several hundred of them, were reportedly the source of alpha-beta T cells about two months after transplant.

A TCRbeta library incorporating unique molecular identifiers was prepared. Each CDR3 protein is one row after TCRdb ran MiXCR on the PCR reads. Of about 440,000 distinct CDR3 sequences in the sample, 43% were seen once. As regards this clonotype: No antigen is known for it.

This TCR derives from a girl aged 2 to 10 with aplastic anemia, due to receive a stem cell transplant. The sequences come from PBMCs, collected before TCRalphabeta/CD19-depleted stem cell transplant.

Here the CDR3 DNA reads TGTGCCAGCAGTTTGTATCGGGGCCCCAAGCCGAATGAGCAGTTCTTC. Protein product: CASSLYRGPKPNEQFF. The chain employs TRBV12-3 or TRBV12-4 and TRBJ2-1; D tentatively fits TRBD1 or TRBD2 (5 bases each). V lost 3 bases and J 7 bases, leaving 19 bases between the germline ends. This CDR3 is built from 16 residues.